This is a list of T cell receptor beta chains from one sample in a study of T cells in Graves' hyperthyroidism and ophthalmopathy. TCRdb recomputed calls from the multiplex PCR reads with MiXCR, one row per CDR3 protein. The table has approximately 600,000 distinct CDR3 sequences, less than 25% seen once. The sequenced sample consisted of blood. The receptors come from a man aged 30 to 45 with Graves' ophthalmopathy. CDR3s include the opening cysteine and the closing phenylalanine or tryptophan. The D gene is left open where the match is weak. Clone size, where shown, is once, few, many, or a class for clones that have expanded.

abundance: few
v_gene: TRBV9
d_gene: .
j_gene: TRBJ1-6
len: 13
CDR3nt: TGTGCCAGCAGCGTAGCTGATTATTCACCCCTCCACTTT
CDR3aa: CASSVADYSPLHF

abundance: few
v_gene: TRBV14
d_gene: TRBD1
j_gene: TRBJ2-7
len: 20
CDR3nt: TGTGCCAGCAGCCACCCCGGGACAGGGGGCGCTTCTGGTAGTTCCTACGAGCAGTACTTC
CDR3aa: CASSHPGTGGASGSSYEQYF

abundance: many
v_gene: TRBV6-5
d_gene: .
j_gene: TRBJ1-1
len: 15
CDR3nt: TGTGCCAGCAGTTATCACCGGGGGGCGCAGGCTGAAGCTTTCTTT
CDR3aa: CASSYHRGAQAEAFF

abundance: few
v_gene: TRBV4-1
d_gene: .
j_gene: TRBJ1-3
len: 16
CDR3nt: TGCGCCAGCAGCCAAGATCAGACAGCCCCTGGAAACACCATATATTTT
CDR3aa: CASSQDQTAPGNTIYF

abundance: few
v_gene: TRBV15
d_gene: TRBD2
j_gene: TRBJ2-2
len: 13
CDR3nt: TGTGCCACCAAGCGGGAGAACACCGGGGAGCTGTTTTTT
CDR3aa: CATKRENTGELFF

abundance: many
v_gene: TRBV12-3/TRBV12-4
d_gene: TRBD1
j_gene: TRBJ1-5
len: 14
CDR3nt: TGTGCCAGCAGTTCGACAGGGTTTGGTCAGCCCCAGCATTTT
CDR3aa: CASSSTGFGQPQHF

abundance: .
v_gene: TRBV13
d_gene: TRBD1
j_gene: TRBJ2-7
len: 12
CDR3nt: TGTGCCAGCAGCTTATACAGGGGCGAGCAGTACTTC
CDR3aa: CASSLYRGEQYF

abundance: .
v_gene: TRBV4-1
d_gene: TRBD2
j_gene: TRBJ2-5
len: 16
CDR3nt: TGCGCCAGCAGCCAAGTGCCTAGCGGGTTCCAAGAGACCCAGTACTTC
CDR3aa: CASSQVPSGFQETQYF

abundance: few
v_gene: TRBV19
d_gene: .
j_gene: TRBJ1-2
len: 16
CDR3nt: TGTGCCACTACCGAAGGGGCAAGATGGTCGGGCTATGGCTACACCTTC
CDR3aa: CATTEGARWSGYGYTF

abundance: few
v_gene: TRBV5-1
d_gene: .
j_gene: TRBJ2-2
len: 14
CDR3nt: TGCGCCAGCAGCTTGGTTCCCGGGGCCGGGGAGCTGTTTTTT
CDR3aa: CASSLVPGAGELFF

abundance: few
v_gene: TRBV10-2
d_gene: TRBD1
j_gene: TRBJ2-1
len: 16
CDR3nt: TGCGCCAGCAGTGATCCACAGGGGACCTCCTCCAATGAGCAGTTCTTC
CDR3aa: CASSDPQGTSSNEQFF

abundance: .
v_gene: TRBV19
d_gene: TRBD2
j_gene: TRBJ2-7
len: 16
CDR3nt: TGTGCCAGTAGACCTACGACTAGCGGGAAAAGCTACGAGCAGTACTTC
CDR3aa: CASRPTTSGKSYEQYF

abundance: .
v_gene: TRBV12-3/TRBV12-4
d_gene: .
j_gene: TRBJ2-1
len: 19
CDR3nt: TGTGCCAGCATGAACACCAAGACTAGGAAAGGCATCGGAGGGGATGAGCAGTTCTTC
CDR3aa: CASMNTKTRKGIGGDEQFF

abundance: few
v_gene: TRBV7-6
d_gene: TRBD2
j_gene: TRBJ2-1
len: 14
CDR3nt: TGTGCCAGCAGCTTAGGCGGGAGGGCCGATGAGCAGTTCTTC
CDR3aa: CASSLGGRADEQFF

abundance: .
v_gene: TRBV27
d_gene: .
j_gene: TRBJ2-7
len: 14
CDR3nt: TGTGCCAGCAGTTACCGGGGCCAGGGCTACGAGCAGTACTTC
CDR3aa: CASSYRGQGYEQYF

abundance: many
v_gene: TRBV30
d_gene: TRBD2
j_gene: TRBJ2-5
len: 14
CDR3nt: TGTGCCTGGAGTGTAGGTACTAGCGGGACCTCTCCGTACTTC
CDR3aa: CAWSVGTSGTSPYF

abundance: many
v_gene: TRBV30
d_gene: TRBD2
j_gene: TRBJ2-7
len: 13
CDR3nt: TGTGCCTGGATGGCGGGAGCCAGTTACGAGCAGTACTTC
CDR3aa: CAWMAGASYEQYF

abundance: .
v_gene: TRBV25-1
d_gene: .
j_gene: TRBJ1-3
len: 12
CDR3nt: TGTGCCAGCAGTGAATTCGAGAACACCATATATTTT
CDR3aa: CASSEFENTIYF

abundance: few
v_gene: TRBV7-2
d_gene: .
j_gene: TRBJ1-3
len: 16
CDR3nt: TGTGCCAGCAGCTTAGGTTTTGGCGGCTCTGGAAACACCATATATTTT
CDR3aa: CASSLGFGGSGNTIYF

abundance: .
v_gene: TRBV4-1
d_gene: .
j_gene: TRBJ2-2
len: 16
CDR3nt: TGCGCCAGCAGCCAAGATCGGGAGACATACACCGGGGAGCTGTTTTTT
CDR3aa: CASSQDRETYTGELFF

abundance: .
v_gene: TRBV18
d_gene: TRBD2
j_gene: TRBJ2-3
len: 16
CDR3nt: TGTGCCAGCTCACCACTAGGGACTAGCGGGACAGATACGCAGTATTTT
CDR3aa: CASSPLGTSGTDTQYF

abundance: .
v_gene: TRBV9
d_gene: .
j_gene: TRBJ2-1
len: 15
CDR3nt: TGTGCCAGCAGCGAGGGGGGGGCTCGTTTCAATGAGCAGTTCTTC
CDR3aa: CASSEGGARFNEQFF

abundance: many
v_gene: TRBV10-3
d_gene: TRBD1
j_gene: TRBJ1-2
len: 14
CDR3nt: TGTGCCATCAGTGAGTCCGGGACAGTCTATGGCTACACCTTC
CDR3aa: CAISESGTVYGYTF

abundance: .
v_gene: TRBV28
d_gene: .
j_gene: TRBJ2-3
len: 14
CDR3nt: TGTGCCACCTCACAACTAGAAAGCGCAGATACGCAGTATTTT
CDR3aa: CATSQLESADTQYF

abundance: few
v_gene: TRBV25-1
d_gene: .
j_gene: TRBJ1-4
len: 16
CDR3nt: TGTGCCAGCAGTGAATATTTCGATGGGGGGAATGAAAAACTGTTTTTT
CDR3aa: CASSEYFDGGNEKLFF

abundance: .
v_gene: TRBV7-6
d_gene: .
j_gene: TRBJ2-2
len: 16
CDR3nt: TGTGCCAGCAGCATAGAAGGGGACGGGCACACCGGGGAGCTGTTTTTT
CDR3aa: CASSIEGDGHTGELFF

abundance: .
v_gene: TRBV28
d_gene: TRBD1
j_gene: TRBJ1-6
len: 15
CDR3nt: TGTGCCAGCAGTGACCGGGACAGTATGGATTCACCCCTCCACTTT
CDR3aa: CASSDRDSMDSPLHF

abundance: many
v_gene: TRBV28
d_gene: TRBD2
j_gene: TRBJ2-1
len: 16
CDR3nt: TGTGCCAGCAGTAAAACGAACAAAGCGGGAGCCAATGAGCAGTTCTTC
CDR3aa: CASSKTNKAGANEQFF

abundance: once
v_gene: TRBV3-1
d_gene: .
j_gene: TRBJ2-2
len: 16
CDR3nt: TGTGCCAGCAGCCAAGGGGTCACCCTACCCACCGGGGAGCTGTTTTTT
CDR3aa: CASSQGVTLPTGELFF

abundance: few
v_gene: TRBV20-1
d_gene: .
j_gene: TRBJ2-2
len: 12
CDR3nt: TGCAGTCCCCAAACCGTCGCCGGGGAGCTGTTTTTT
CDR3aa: CSPQTVAGELFF

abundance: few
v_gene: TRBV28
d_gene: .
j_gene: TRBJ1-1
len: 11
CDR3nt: TGTGCCTCCATGGGACTTACTGAAGCTTTCTTT
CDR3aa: CASMGLTEAFF

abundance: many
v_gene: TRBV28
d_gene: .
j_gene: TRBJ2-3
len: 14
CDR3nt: TGTGCCAGCAGCGGGCTTCAAAGCACAGATACGCAGTATTTT
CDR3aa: CASSGLQSTDTQYF

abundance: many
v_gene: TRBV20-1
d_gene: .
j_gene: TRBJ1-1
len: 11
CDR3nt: TGCAGTGCTAGAGCCGATTCTTGGGCTTTCTTT
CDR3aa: CSARADSWAFF

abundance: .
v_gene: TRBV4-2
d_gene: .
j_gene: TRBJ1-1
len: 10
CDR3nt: TGTGCCAGCAGCCATCCTGAAGCTTTCTTT
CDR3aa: CASSHPEAFF

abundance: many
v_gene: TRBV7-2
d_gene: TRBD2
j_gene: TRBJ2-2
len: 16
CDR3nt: TGTGCCAGCAGGCCTAGCGGGGGGGGGAACACCGGGGAGCTGTTTTTT
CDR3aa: CASRPSGGGNTGELFF

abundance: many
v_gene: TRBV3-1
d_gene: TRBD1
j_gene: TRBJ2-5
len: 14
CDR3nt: TGTGCCAGCAGGCCATCGACAGGGGTGGAGACCCAGTACTTC
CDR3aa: CASRPSTGVETQYF

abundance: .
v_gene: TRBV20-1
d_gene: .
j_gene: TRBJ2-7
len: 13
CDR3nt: TGCAGTGCTAGATATTTGAGCTCCTACGAGCAGTACTTC
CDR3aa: CSARYLSSYEQYF

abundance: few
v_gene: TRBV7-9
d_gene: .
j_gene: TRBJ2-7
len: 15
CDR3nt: TGTGCCAGCAGCTCGTCCGCGGGAAGAACCTACGAGCAGTACTTC
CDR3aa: CASSSSAGRTYEQYF

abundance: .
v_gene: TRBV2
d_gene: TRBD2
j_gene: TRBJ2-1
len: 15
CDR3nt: TGTGCCAGCACCCCCACCCTAGCGGAATACAATGAGCAGTTCTTC
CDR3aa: CASTPTLAEYNEQFF

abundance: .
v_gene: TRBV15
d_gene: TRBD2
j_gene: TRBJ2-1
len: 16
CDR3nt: TGTGCCACCAGCAGAGAGCGGGGACTAGCGGCCCGGGAGCAGTTCTTC
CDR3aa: CATSRERGLAAREQFF

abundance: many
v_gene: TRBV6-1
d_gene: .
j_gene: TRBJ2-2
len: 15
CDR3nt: TGTGCCAGCAGTGAAATGGGACTTAACACCGGGGAGCTGTTTTTT
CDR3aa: CASSEMGLNTGELFF

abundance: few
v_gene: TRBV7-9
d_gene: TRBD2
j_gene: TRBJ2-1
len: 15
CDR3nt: TGTGCCAGCAGCTTCTTGGGCGGGAGCAACGATGAGCAGTTCTTC
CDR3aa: CASSFLGGSNDEQFF